The present TCR beta chain was sequenced within a study of cytomegalovirus exposure and HLA in healthy donors. This clone was observed a handful of times. The study ran its PCR with 60 Vbeta and 13 Jbeta primers. Here immunoSEQ multiplex PCR was the method, and the copy in TCRdb shows in-frame clones only, minus some. This repertoire shows about 120,000 clones, over 8.5% found once; its top ten account for approximately 6%. The CDR3 is 18 amino acids. Per the germline V gene, CDR1 is SGHNT and CDR2 is YYREEE (reference sequence). The V gene end was trimmed by 3 bases and the J gene end by 4 bases; junction bases not matched to a gene: 17.

The receptor was derived from a woman aged 35 to 49 in good health and CMV-seropositive. Sequenced material: PBMCs. The chain is built from TRBV5-4 and TRBJ1-2; 8 bases map to TRBD1. The CDR3 bases are TGTGCCAGCAGCTGGAGGGAAGTCGGACAGGGACTTGGCTATGGCTACACCTTC. Its translation is CASSWREVGQGLGYGYTF.